These 20 T cell receptor beta chains came from one sample sequenced in a study of identical twins. From the 5' RACE reads, TCRdb called clonotypes with MiXCR, one entry per CDR3 protein. This table holds 1.5 million to 2 million distinct CDR3 sequences, more than 30% found once. The sequenced sample consisted of cord blood. The receptors originated from a newborn girl in good health.

The V and J genes are TRBV20-1 and TRBJ1-6; D ambiguous. CDR3 size: 14 residues. V lost 6 bases and J lost 9, with 18 bases in between. Germline V lookup: CDR1 DFQATT, CDR2 SNEGSKA (reference sequence). The CDR3 DNA reads as TGCAGTGCGGACGGGTCGCCGCGGAGTTCACCCCTCCACTTT. The encoded protein is CSADGSPRSSPLHF.

Only a few counts were recorded for this clonotype. V usage is TRBV11-2 and J usage is TRBJ2-3; D gene unclear. CDR1 is SGHAT, CDR2 FQNNGV, per germline. V was shortened by 3 bases and J by 0 bases, with 10 bases between the two germline ends. The CDR3 is made up of 15 amino acids. The CDR3, as DNA: TGTGCCAGCAGCTTTCTGGCCCAGAGCACAGATACGCAGTATTTT. This sequence encodes CASSFLAQSTDTQYF.

The gene calls are TRBV6-6 and TRBJ2-1; D ambiguous. Trimming removed 2 bases from V and 6 bases from J, with 11 bases in between. Germline CDR1 MNHNY, CDR2 SVGAGI (reference sequence). This CDR3 region has 14 residues. The CDR3 here is CASSYPTVVNEQFF. CDR3 nucleotide sequence: TGTGCCAGCAGTTACCCTACAGTGGTCAATGAGCAGTTCTTC.

This clonotype was recorded only once. The V gene is TRBV20-1, the J gene TRBJ2-1; no firm D call. This CDR3 region has 9 residues. V shed 1 base and J shed 11 bases, with 3 bases lying between them. CDR1 is DFQATT, CDR2 SNEGSKA, per germline (reference sequence). CDR3 bases: TGCAGTGCTAGAGTTAAGCAGTTCTTC. It yields the protein CSARVKQFF.

This clonotype was counted a few times. The chain uses TRBV20-1 and TRBJ2-3; TRBD2 matches at 9 bases. The germline V gene has CDR1 DFQATT and CDR2 SNEGSKA (reference sequence). The CDR3 covers 16 residues. V was pared by 1 base and J by 3 bases, with 8 bases of the junction left unmatched. CDR3 sequence: CSARGLVAGVTDTQYF. CDR3 DNA sequence: TGCAGTGCTAGAGGTTTGGTAGCGGGAGTTACAGATACGCAGTATTTT.

V and J are TRBV5-1 and TRBJ1-1; 7 nucleotides line up with TRBD1. The V gene's germline CDR1 is SGHRS and CDR2 YFSETQ. The CDR3 has 15 residues. The ends lost 0 bases at V and 1 base at J; junction bases unmatched: 3. DNA for the CDR3: TGCGCCAGCAGCTTGGAGGGGGCCCCGAACACTGAAGCTTTCTTT. Translation: CASSLEGAPNTEAFF.

This rearrangement joins TRBV20-1 to TRBJ2-1; the D is unclear. The ends were cut back, 1 base at V and 0 bases at J, with 4 bases in the middle. Germline CDR1 is DFQATT and CDR2 is SNEGSKA (reference sequence). The CDR3 is 13 amino acids. CDR3 DNA sequence: TGCAGTGCTAGAGCCTTCTCCTACAATGAGCAGTTCTTC. As protein: CSARAFSYNEQFF.

CDR3 region: CASSPGLGTLPHEQYF. The CDR3 DNA is TGTGCCAGCAGTCCCGGTCTCGGGACGCTTCCCCACGAGCAGTACTTC. The V call is TRBV12-3 or TRBV12-4, the J call TRBJ2-7; D assignment may be TRBD1 or TRBD2 (5 bases each). V was pared by 5 bases and J by 5 bases, with 22 bases between. The CDR3 extends over 16 amino acids.

The V and J genes are TRBV6-6 and TRBJ2-2; the match to TRBD1 covers 7 bases. Trimming took 7 bases from V and 4 from J; bases not matched to a gene: 6. The CDR3 spans 14 residues. Germline CDR1 is MNHNY and CDR2 is SVGAGI (reference sequence). CDR3 region: CASILRGTTGELFF. The CDR3 DNA follows: TGTGCCAGCATTCTCAGGGGGACCACCGGGGAGCTGTTTTTT.

This clonotype was observed many times. The rearrangement joins TRBV11-2 to TRBJ2-1; the D is unclear. V lost 1 base to trimming and J lost 7 bases, with 8 bases between them. This CDR3 contains 13 residues. Germline V CDR1 and CDR2: SGHAT, FQNNGV. CDR3 amino acids: CASSLVAGNEQFF. As DNA, the CDR3 is TGTGCCAGCAGCTTAGTCGCAGGAAATGAGCAGTTCTTC.

This rearrangement joins TRBV10-3 to TRBJ2-3; 14 bases align to TRBD2. Germline CDR1 and CDR2: ENHRY and SYGVKD. V was clipped by 3 bases and J by 4 bases; unmatched bases: 6. This CDR3 is 17 amino acids long. The CDR3 DNA sequence: TGTGCCATCAGTGACAGACTAGCGGGAGGGCCCCCAGATACGCAGTATTTT. Translated: CAISDRLAGGPPDTQYF.

This chain uses TRBV10-3 with TRBJ2-2, with a possible D match to TRBD2 (5 bases). This CDR3 is 14 amino acids long. V was clipped by 4 bases and J by 2 bases, with 8 bases between them. Germline V gene lookup returns CDR1 ENHRY and CDR2 SYGVKD. The CDR3 bases are TGTGCCATCAGTGGTAGCGCTAACACCGGGGAGCTGTTTTTT. Protein sequence: CAISGSANTGELFF.

The chain couples TRBV3-1 to TRBJ1-4; 7 positions match TRBD1. Germline V gene sequence: CDR1 LGHDT, CDR2 YNNKEL (reference sequence). The CDR3 sequence is 15 residues long. Trimming removed 3 bases from V and 8 bases from J; junction bases left unmatched: 9. CDR3 residues: CASSQSHRGREKLFF. The CDR3 region has the DNA TGTGCCAGCAGCCAGTCCCACAGGGGAAGAGAAAAACTGTTTTTT. The full variable domain, with the rest looked up from reference TRBV3-1 and TRBJ1-4, is DTAVSQTPKYLVTQMGNDKSIKCEQNLGHDTMYWYKQDSKKFLKIMFSYNNKELIINETVPNRFSPKSPDKAHLNLHINSLELGDSAVYFCASSQSHRGREKLFFGSGTQLSVL.

This clonotype came up many times. The chain recombines TRBV2 with TRBJ2-7; no clear D gene. V was shortened by 6 bases and J by 0 bases, with 3 bases between the two germline ends. This CDR3 is built from 11 residues. The V gene's germline CDR1 is SNHLY and CDR2 FYNNEI. The CDR3 bases are TGTGCCAGCAGCGTCTCCTACGAGCAGTACTTC. Its protein is CASSVSYEQYF.

The rearrangement links TRBV12-3 or TRBV12-4 to TRBJ2-7; TRBD1 matches at 8 bases. The trim removed 4 bases at V and 4 bases at J, leaving 15 bases unmatched. The CDR3 is 17 amino acids. The CDR3 DNA is TGTGCCAGCAGTTCCAACCTCGGACAGGGAGGAAGGTACGAGCAGTACTTC. It specifies CASSSNLGQGGRYEQYF.

The chain carries TRBV24-1 and TRBJ1-6; 7 bases line up with TRBD1. CDR3 length equals 15 residues. Germline V gene lookup returns CDR1 KGHDR and CDR2 SFDVKD. Trimming took 6 bases from V and 10 from J; bases not matched to a gene: 11. CDR3 sequence reads: CATSNQGGDESPLHF. The CDR3 coding sequence is TGTGCCACCAGTAATCAAGGGGGCGATGAATCACCCCTCCACTTT.

This chain joins TRBV7-2 and TRBJ1-6, with D uncertain. The CDR3 is 13 amino acids. Germline V gene sequence: CDR1 SGHTA, CDR2 FQGNSA. Deletions cut 1 base from V and 15 bases from J, with 13 bases between. The DNA for the CDR3 is TGTGCCAGCAGCTTAGACGGAGTCAGTGGCCTCCACTTT. It translates to CASSLDGVSGLHF.

This clonotype was seen a handful of times. This chain uses TRBV28 with TRBJ2-1, with D hard to call. The V and J ends lost 3 bases and 13 bases respectively, with 13 bases between them. Germline assignment: CDR1 MDHEN and CDR2 SYDVKM. CDR3 length: 12 amino acids. CDR3 coding DNA: TGTGCCAGCAGTTTCTCCCCGTCGGTCCAGTTCTTC. As protein: CASSFSPSVQFF. Using reference TRBV28 and TRBJ2-1 for the parts outside the CDR3, the full variable domain is DVKVTQSSRYLVKRTGEKVFLECVQDMDHENMFWYRQDPGLGLRLIYFSYDVKMKEKGDIPEGYSVSREKKERFSLILESASTNQTSMYLCASSFSPSVQFFGPGTRLTVL.

A word on this clonotype: A much more abundant neighbour one base away suggests this may be a read error. The chain couples TRBV4-1 to TRBJ2-3, with D tentatively TRBD1 (5 bases). CDR3 length: 14 amino acids. Germline V gene lookup returns CDR1 MGHRA and CDR2 YSYEKL. CDR3 protein: CASSQPASTGTQYF. The CDR3 nucleotides are TGCGCCAGCAGCCAACCAGCGAGCACAGGTACGCAGTATTTT.

This chain links TRBV5-1 with TRBJ1-4; tentative D call: TRBD1 (5 bases). The CDR3 contains 14 residues. Trimming took 4 bases from V and 5 from J, leaving 12 bases between them. The germline V gene encodes CDR1 SGHRS and CDR2 YFSETQ. As DNA, the CDR3 is TGCGCCAGCAGCGCGACAGCTCTCAATGAAAAACTGTTTTTT. Encoded protein: CASSATALNEKLFF.